This T cell receptor (beta chain) appears in the sequencing data of a study of T cell responses to AZD1222 COVID-19 vaccine. Turning to the study itself: Second doses at about 4 or about 12 weeks were pooled.

Assay used: immunoSEQ multiplex PCR; TCRdb lists only in-frame clones, some missing. The profile shows 70,000 to 90,000 clones, approximately 85% of them singletons. The ends lost 2 bases at V and 8 bases at J; junction bases unmatched: 7. The CDR3 is 14 amino acids. CDR1 and CDR2 from the germline V gene are MNHNS and SASEGT. Study findings and constraints: Two AZD1222 doses significantly raised spike-specific TCR breadth and depth over controls. Without day 14 samples, only post-peak T cell repertoires were studied. Across spike, vaccine-associated CD4 TCRs were found, dominant at 160-218 and 743-854.

On this clone: The antigen is undetermined.

This sequence originates from an adult in good health. The starting material was peripheral blood, obtained on day 0 of AZD1222 vaccination. The V and J genes are TRBV6-1 and TRBJ1-2; 8 positions match TRBD1. The CDR3 coding sequence is TGTGCCAGCAGTGAATTACTACAGGGGGAAGGCTACACCTTC. Translation gives CASSELLQGEGYTF.